This T cell receptor (beta chain) was found in a study of breast tumors, draining lymph nodes, adjacent tissues. Study results and caveats: Data fit most tumor T cells coming from lymph node, expanding in tumor.

For this clonotype: Its antigen remains unknown.

TCRdb re-called the multiplex PCR reads with MiXCR, one entry per CDR3 protein. Altogether about 52,000 distinct CDR3 sequences are present, 35% to 50% being singletons, with the ten largest covering about 11%. V lost 6 bases, J lost 5 bases, and 14 bases lay in between. The length of the CDR3 is 14 residues. CDR1 and CDR2 from the germline V gene are SGHTA and FQGNSA. This clonotype was obtained from a female donor with breast cancer. Some clones in this sample may be carry-over from other donors' samples. Specimen: breast tumor tissue. This chain joins TRBV7-2 and TRBJ2-1, with D perhaps matching TRBD2 (6 bases). CDR3: CASRFSGQDNEQFF. The CDR3 DNA reads TGTGCCAGCAGATTTAGCGGCCAAGACAATGAGCAGTTCTTC.